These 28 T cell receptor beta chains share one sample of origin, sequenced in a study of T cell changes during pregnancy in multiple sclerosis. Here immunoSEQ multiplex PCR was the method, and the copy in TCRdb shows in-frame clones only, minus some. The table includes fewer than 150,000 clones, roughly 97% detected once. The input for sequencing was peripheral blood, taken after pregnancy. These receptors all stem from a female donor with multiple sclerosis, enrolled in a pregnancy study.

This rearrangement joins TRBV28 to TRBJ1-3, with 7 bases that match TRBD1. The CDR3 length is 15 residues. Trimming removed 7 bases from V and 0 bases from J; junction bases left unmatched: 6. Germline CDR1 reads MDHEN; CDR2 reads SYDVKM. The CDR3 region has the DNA TGTGCCAGCACCCGGACAGGAAGCTCTGGAAACACCATATATTTT. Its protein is CASTRTGSSGNTIYF.

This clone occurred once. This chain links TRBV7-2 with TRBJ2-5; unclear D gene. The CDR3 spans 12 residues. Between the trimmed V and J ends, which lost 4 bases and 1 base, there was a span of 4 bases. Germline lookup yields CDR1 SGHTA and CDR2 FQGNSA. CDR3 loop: CASSSLQETQYF. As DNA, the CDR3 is TGTGCCAGCAGCTCTCTCCAAGAGACCCAGTACTTC. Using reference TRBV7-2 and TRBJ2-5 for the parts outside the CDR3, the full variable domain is GAGVSQSPSNKVTEKGKDVELRCDPISGHTALYWYRQSLGQGLEFLIYFQGNSAPDKSGLPSDRFSAERTGGSVSTLTIQRTQQEDSAVYLCASSSLQETQYFGPGTRLLVL.

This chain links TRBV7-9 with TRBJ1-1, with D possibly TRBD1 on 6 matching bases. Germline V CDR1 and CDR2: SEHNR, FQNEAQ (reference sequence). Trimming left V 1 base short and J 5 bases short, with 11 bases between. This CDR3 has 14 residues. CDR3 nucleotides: TGTGCCAGCAGCTTAGTCAAAGGGGGTACTGAAGCTTTCTTT. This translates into CASSLVKGGTEAFF.

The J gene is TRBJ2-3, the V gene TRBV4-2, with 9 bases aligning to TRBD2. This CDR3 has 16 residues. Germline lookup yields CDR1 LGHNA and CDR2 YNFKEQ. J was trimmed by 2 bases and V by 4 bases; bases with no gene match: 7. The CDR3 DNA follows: TGTGCCAGCAGCCGAGCAGCGGGAGGTGACACAGATACGCAGTATTTT. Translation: CASSRAAGGDTDTQYF.

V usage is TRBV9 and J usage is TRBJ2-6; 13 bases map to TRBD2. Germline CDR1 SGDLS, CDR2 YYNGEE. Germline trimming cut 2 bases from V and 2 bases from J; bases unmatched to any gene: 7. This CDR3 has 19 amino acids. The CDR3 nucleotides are TGTGCCAGCAGCGTCACTTCCGGGACTAGCGGGACTGGGGCCAACGTCCTGACTTTC. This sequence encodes CASSVTSGTSGTGANVLTF.

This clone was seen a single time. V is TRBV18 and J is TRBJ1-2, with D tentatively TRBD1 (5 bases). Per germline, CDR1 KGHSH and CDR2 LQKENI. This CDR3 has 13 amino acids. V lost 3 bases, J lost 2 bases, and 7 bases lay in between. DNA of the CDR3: TGTGCCAGCTCACCTGGACAAAACTATGGCTACACCTTC. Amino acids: CASSPGQNYGYTF.

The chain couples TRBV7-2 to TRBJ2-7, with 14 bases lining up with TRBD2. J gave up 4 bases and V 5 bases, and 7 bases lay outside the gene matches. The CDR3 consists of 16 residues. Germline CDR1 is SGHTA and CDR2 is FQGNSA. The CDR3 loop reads CASSHRTSGRRYEQYF. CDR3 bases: TGTGCCAGCAGCCATAGGACTAGCGGGAGGAGGTACGAGCAGTACTTC.

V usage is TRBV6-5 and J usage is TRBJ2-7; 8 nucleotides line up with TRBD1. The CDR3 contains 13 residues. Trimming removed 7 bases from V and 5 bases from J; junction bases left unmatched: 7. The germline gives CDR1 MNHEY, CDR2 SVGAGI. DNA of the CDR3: TGTGCCAGCAAGGACAGGGTAGCTAACGAGCAGTACTTC. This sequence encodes CASKDRVANEQYF.

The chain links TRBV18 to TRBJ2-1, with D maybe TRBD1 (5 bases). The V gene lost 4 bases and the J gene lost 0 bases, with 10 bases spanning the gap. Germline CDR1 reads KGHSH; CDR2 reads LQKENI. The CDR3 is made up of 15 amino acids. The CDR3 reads CASSLQGSSYNEQFF. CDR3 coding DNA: TGTGCCAGCTCACTTCAGGGAAGCTCCTACAATGAGCAGTTCTTC. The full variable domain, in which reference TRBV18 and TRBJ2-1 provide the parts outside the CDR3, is NAGVMQNPRHLVRRRGQEARLRCSPMKGHSHVYWYRQLPEEGLKFMVYLQKENIIDESGMPKERFSAEFPKEGPSILRIQQVVRGDSAAYFCASSLQGSSYNEQFFGPGTRLTVL.

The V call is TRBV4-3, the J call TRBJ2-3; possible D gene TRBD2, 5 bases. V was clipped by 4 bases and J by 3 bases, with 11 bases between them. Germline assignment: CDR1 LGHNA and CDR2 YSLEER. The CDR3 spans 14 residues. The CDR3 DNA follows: TGCGCCAGCAGCCGCTCCCGCGGGACAGATACGCAGTATTTT. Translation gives CASSRSRGTDTQYF.

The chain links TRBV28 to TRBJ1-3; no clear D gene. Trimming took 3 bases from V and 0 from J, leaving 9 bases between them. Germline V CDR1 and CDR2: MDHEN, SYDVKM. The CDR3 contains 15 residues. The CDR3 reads CASSLVLLSGNTIYF. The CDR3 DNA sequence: TGTGCCAGCAGTTTGGTATTACTCTCTGGAAACACCATATATTTT.

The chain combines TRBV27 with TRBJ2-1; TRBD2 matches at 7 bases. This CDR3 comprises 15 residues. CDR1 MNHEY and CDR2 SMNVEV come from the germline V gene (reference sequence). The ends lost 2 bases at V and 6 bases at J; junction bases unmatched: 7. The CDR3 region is CASSLERDDGNEQFF. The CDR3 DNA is TGTGCCAGCAGTTTAGAGCGGGATGACGGCAATGAGCAGTTCTTC.

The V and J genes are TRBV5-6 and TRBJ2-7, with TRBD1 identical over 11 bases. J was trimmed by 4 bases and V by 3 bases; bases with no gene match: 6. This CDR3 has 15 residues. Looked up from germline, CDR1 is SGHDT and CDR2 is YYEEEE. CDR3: CASSSERDRGYEQYF. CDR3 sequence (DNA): TGTGCCAGCAGCTCCGAGCGGGACAGGGGGTACGAGCAGTACTTC. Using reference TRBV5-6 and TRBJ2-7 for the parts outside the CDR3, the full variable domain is DAGVTQSPTHLIKTRGQQVTLRCSPKSGHDTVSWYQQALGQGPQFIFQYYEEEERQRGNFPDRFSGHQFPNYSSELNVNALLLGDSALYLCASSSERDRGYEQYFGPGTRLTVT.

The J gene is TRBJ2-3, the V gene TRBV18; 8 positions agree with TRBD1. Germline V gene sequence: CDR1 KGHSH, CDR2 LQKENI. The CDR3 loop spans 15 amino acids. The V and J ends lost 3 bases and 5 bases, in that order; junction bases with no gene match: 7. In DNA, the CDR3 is TGTGCCAGCTCACCGAGGACAGGGCAGAAAGATACGCAGTATTTT. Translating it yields CASSPRTGQKDTQYF. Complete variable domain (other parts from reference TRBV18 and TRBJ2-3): NAGVMQNPRHLVRRRGQEARLRCSPMKGHSHVYWYRQLPEEGLKFMVYLQKENIIDESGMPKERFSAEFPKEGPSILRIQQVVRGDSAAYFCASSPRTGQKDTQYFGPGTRLTVL.

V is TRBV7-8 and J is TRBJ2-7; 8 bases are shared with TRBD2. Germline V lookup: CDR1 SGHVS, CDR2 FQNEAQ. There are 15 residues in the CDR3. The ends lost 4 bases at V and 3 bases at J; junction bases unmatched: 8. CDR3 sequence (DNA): TGTGCCAGCAGCTCCACTAGCGGACTAAGCTACGAGCAGTACTTC. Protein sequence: CASSSTSGLSYEQYF.

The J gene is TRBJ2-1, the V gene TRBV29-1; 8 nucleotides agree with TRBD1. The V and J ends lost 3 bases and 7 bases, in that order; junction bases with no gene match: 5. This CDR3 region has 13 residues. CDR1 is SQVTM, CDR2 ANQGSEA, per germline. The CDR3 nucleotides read TGCAGCGTTGAGACAGGGGATTGGAATGAGCAGTTCTTC. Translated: CSVETGDWNEQFF.

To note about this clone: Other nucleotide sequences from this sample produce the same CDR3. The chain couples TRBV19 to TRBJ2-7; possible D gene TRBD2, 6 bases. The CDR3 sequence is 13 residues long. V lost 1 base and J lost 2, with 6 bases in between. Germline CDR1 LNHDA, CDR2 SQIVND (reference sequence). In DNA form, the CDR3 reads TGTGCCAGTAGTATAGCGGGGGCCTACGAGCAGTACTTC. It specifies CASSIAGAYEQYF.

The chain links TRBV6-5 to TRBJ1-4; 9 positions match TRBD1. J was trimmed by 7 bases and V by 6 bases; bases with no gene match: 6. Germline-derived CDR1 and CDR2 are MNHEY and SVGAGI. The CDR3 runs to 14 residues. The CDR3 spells CASSPGQGGEKLFF. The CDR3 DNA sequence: TGTGCCAGCAGCCCGGGACAGGGCGGTGAAAAACTGTTTTTT.

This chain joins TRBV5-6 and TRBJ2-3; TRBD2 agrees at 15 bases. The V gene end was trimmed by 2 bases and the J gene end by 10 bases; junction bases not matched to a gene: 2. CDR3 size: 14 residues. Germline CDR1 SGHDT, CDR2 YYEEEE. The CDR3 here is CASSFGTSGRSQYF. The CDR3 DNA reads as TGTGCCAGCAGCTTCGGGACTAGCGGGAGGTCGCAGTATTTT.

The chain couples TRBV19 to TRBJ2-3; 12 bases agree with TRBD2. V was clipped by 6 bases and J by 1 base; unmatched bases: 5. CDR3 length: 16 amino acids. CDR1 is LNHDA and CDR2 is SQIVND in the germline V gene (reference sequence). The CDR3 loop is CASSASGRAGTDTQYF. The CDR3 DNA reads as TGTGCCAGTAGCGCTAGCGGGAGGGCCGGCACAGATACGCAGTATTTT.

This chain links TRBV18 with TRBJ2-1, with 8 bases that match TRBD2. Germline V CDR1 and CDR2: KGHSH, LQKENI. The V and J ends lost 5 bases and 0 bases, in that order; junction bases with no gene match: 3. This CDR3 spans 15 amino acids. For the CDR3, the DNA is TGTGCCAGCTCATCAAGCGGGAGCTCCTACAATGAGCAGTTCTTC. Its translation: CASSSSGSSYNEQFF.

For the CDR3, the DNA is TGTGCCAGCAGCTTATTCAGCCAGGGAAGGTACAATGAGCAGTTCTTC. Translated: CASSLFSQGRYNEQFF. The rearrangement joins TRBV7-2 to TRBJ2-1; weak D call: TRBD1 (5 bases). Germline lookup yields CDR1 SGHTA and CDR2 FQGNSA. The germline V and J ends were trimmed by 2 bases and 4 bases, with 15 bases remaining between them. The CDR3 extends over 16 amino acids.

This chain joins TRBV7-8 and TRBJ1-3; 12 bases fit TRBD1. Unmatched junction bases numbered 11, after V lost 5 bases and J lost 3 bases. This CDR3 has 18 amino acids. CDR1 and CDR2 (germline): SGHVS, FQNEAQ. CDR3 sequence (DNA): TGTGCCAGCAGCCCGTCCCGGGACAGGGGGCGGAATGGAAACACCATATATTTT. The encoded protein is CASSPSRDRGRNGNTIYF. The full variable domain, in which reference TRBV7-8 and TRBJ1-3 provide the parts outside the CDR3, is GAGVSQSPRYKVAKRGQDVALRCDPISGHVSLFWYQQALGQGPEFLTYFQNEAQLDKSGLPSDRFFAERPEGSVSTLKIQRTQQEDSAVYLCASSPSRDRGRNGNTIYFGEGSWLTVV.

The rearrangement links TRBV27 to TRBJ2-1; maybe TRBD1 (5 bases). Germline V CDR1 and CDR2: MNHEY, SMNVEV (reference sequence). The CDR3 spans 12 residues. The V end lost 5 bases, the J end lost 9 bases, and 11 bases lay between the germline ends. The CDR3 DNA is TGTGCCAGCAGTGCCCCCCAGGGTGAGCAGTTCTTC. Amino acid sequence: CASSAPQGEQFF.

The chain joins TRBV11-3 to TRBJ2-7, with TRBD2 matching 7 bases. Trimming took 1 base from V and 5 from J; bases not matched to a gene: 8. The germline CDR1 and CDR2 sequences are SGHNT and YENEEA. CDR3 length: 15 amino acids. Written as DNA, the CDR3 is TGTGCCAGCAGCTTAGGACCTAGCGGCGTCAACGAGCAGTACTTC. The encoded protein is CASSLGPSGVNEQYF.

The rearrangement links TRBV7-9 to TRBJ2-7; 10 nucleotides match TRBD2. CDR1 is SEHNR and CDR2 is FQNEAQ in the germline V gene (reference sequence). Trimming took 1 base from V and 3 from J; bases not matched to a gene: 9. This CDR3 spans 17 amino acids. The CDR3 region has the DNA TGTGCCAGCAGCTTAGGGGGGCTAGCGGGGGTCTACTACGAGCAGTACTTC. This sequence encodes CASSLGGLAGVYYEQYF.

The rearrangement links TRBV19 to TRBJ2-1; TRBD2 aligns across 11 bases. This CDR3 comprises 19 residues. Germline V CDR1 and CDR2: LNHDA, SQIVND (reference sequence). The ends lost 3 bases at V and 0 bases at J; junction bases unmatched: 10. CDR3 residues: CASSMFLASGRYSYNEQFF. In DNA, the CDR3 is TGTGCCAGTAGTATGTTTTTGGCTAGCGGGAGGTACTCCTACAATGAGCAGTTCTTC.

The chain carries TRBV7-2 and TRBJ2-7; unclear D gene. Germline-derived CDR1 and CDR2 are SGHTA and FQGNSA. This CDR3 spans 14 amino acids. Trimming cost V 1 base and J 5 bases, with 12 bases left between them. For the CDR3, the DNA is TGTGCCAGCAGCTTAGGTGACACTTATGACGAGCAGTACTTC. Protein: CASSLGDTYDEQYF.